The subject of this entry is one T cell receptor (beta chain). Antigen specificity is unknown. This specimen comes from a study of T cell repertoires in cytomegalovirus infection. Study-level information: Selected CMV epitopes included recently identified HLA-C-restricted ones as well as well-studied HLA-B-restricted ones.

TCRdb reanalysed the reads using MiXCR and keeps one entry per CDR3 protein. Of about 900,000 distinct CDR3 sequences listed, roughly 30% are singletons. The sequencing used cultured CD8+ T cells from PBMCs, collected from culture after CMV antigen stimulation. This TCR derives from a human donor in good health (CMV status not recorded). Some clones in this sample may be carry-over from other donors' samples.

CDR3 region: CASSQVGQHPSMAKNIQYF. CDR3 DNA: TGCGCCAGCAGCCAAGTCGGCCAGCACCCTTCAATGGCCAAAAACATTCAGTACTTC. This chain joins TRBV4-1 and TRBJ2-4; D call uncertain. The CDR3 covers 19 residues. V shed 1 base and J shed 1 base, with 20 bases lying between them. Germline V gene data show CDR1 as MGHRA and CDR2 as YSYEKL.